This T cell receptor (beta chain) is from a study of T cells in localized non-small cell lung cancer. Study-wide results and limits: Tumor showed lower T cell clonality than uninvolved adjacent lung, where it was highest. For the top 100 tumor clones, a median about 60 also appeared in adjacent lung.

This clone has a handful of counts. Antigen specificity is unknown. Sequencing used immunoSEQ multiplex PCR; TCRdb keeps in-frame clones, though not all of them. This table holds about 2,200 clones, less than 40% found once. CDR3 length: 13 amino acids. Between the trimmed V and J ends, which lost 0 bases and 4 bases, there was a span of 6 bases. The germline gives CDR1 LNHDA, CDR2 SQIVND (reference sequence). This chain joins TRBV19 and TRBJ1-2; D gene uncertain. The sample here was normal lung tissue next to the tumor, taken before any cancer treatment. This TCR came from a female donor over 55 with stage I squamous cell lung carcinoma. In DNA form, the CDR3 reads TGTGCCAGTAGTATAGAACAGAGCTATGGCTACACCTTC. This gives the protein CASSIEQSYGYTF.